The 16 T cell receptor beta chains below come from one sample, sequenced in a study of T cells in Graves' hyperthyroidism and ophthalmopathy. Regions amplified from RNA transcripts were the TCR beta CDR3 regions. The TCR CDR3 was amplified in a first-round RT-PCR using the HTBI primer set. TCRdb re-derived calls from the multiplex PCR reads in MiXCR, one entry per CDR3 protein. The table lists about 480,000 distinct CDR3 sequences, approximately 15% of them singletons. The material sequenced was blood. The receptors were gathered from a woman aged 18-29 years with Graves' hyperthyroidism.

This clonotype was counted a few times. A much larger clone is a single base away; this may be a read error. The CDR3 spells CASRILARGSTDTQYF. Here the CDR3 DNA reads TGTGCCAGCAGGATATTGGCGAGAGGGAGCACAGATACGCAGTATTTT. The genes are TRBV12-3 or TRBV12-4 and TRBJ2-3; TRBD2 might be the D (5 bases). This CDR3 has 16 amino acids. V gave up 6 bases and J gave up 0 bases, with 16 bases separating them.

As concerns this clonotype: Given a much more abundant clone one base away, this may be a read error. V and J are TRBV15 and TRBJ2-3; tentative D call: TRBD2 (5 bases). CDR1 and CDR2 (germline): LNHNV, YYDKDF (reference sequence). This CDR3 comprises 15 residues. DNA of the CDR3: TGTGCCACCAGCAAAGCCCTCAGCGGCACAGATACGCCGTATTTT. It codes for CATSKALSGTDTPYF. The full variable domain, completed using reference TRBV15 and TRBJ2-3, is DAMVIQNPRYQVTQFGKPVTLSCSQTLNHNVMYWYQQKSSQAPKLLFHYYDKDFNNEADTPDNFQSRRPNTSFCFLDIRSPGLGDTAMYLCATSKALSGTDTPYFGPGTRLTVL.

This clonotype was found many times. This chain links TRBV24-1 with TRBJ2-2; no definite D call. Trimming cost V 5 bases and J 3 bases, with 6 bases left between them. Germline values: CDR1 KGHDR, CDR2 SFDVKD. CDR3 length: 13 amino acids. The CDR3 loop is CATSARYTGELFF. The CDR3 DNA reads as TGTGCCACCAGTGCTCGGTACACCGGGGAGCTGTTTTTT.

As concerns this clonotype: With a much larger clone just one base away, this may be a read error. CDR3 coding DNA: TGTGCCAGTAGTGACGAGGGAGGGACGAACACTGAAGCTTTCTTT. Translation gives CASSDEGGTNTEAFF. The V call is TRBV19, the J call TRBJ1-1; D possibly corresponds to TRBD1 (5 bases). Per germline, CDR1 LNHDA and CDR2 SQIVND (reference sequence). The CDR3 extends over 15 amino acids. Trimming took off 5 bases at V and 1 base at J, with 14 bases between the two ends.

This clonotype was observed many times. The V call is TRBV3-1, the J call TRBJ1-5, with D perhaps TRBD1 (6 bases). V was clipped by 1 base and J by 4 bases, with 11 bases between them. The germline gives CDR1 LGHDT, CDR2 YNNKEL (reference sequence). The CDR3 runs 15 residues. The CDR3 reads CASSQGGTMNQPQHF. The DNA of the CDR3 is TGTGCCAGCAGCCAAGGGGGGACAATGAATCAGCCCCAGCATTTT.

The sample holds many counts of this clonotype. The chain carries TRBV11-2 and TRBJ2-7, with unresolved D. Germline V gives CDR1 SGHAT, CDR2 FQNNGV. The CDR3 sequence is 14 residues long. Trimming stripped 4 bases from V and 3 bases from J, with 13 bases between. DNA for the CDR3: TGTGCCAGCAGCTCAATGACTTATGGCTACGAGCAGTACGTC. It encodes CASSSMTYGYEQYV.

This clonotype was counted ten times or more. The V call is TRBV5-1, the J call TRBJ2-5; unclear D gene. The CDR3 is 13 residues long. Trimming shortened V by 5 bases and J by 2 bases, and 10 bases separated the two germline ends. Germline V lookup: CDR1 SGHRS, CDR2 YFSETQ. The CDR3 is CASRSDGQETQYF. The CDR3 DNA reads TGCGCCAGCAGATCGGATGGGCAAGAGACCCAGTACTTC.

The V and J genes are TRBV18 and TRBJ2-7; TRBD1 aligns across 9 bases. The germline gives CDR1 KGHSH, CDR2 LQKENI. CDR3 length: 15 residues. The ends lost 1 base at V and 2 bases at J; junction bases unmatched: 3. Written as DNA, the CDR3 is TGTGCCAGCTCACCACGGGACAGGGTGACCTACGAGCAGTACTTC. Protein product: CASSPRDRVTYEQYF.

In this sample, this clonotype turned up many times. This chain joins TRBV7-9 and TRBJ2-5; D unresolved. V was shortened by 1 base and J by 2 bases, with 5 bases between the two germline ends. This CDR3 has 13 residues. Germline loops: CDR1 SEHNR, CDR2 FQNEAQ (reference sequence). DNA for the CDR3: TGTGCCAGCAGCTTAGTCAATCAAGAGACCCAGTACTTC. It specifies CASSLVNQETQYF.

There are many counts of this clonotype. The chain recombines TRBV28 with TRBJ1-2; perhaps TRBD1 as D (5 bases). Germline CDR1 is MDHEN and CDR2 is SYDVKM. This CDR3 is built from 14 residues. Trimming cost V 7 bases and J 0 bases, with 12 bases left between them. The CDR3 coding sequence is TGTGCCAGCACCCCCCCGGACACTAACTATGGCTACACCTTC. Its protein product is CASTPPDTNYGYTF.

CDR3 coding DNA: TGTGCCACCAGTGATGCGACAGGGGCAAATCAGCCCCAGCATTTT. This encodes CATSDATGANQPQHF. V and J are TRBV24-1 and TRBJ1-5, with 8 bases lining up with TRBD1. The CDR3 runs to 15 residues. Germline values: CDR1 KGHDR, CDR2 SFDVKD. Germline trimming cut 3 bases from V and 4 bases from J; bases unmatched to any gene: 4.

The rearrangement links TRBV11-1 to TRBJ2-1; D not certain. CDR3 length: 14 residues. Germline V gene sequence: CDR1 SGHAT, CDR2 FQDESV (reference sequence). V dropped 7 bases and J dropped 1 base, with 11 bases sitting between them. This CDR3 is CASTSFGSYNEQFF. CDR3 nucleotides: TGTGCCAGCACCTCCTTTGGGTCCTACAATGAGCAGTTCTTC.

The chain couples TRBV29-1 to TRBJ1-1; D unresolved. The V gene lost 6 bases and the J gene lost 4 bases, with 15 bases spanning the gap. The germline V gene has CDR1 SQVTM and CDR2 ANQGSEA. The CDR3 sequence is 13 residues long. As DNA, the CDR3 is TGCAGCGTGCGATCCTCGATGAGCACTGAAGCTTTCTTT. The encoded protein is CSVRSSMSTEAFF.

As regards this clonotype: This could be a read error, since a much larger clone is one nucleotide away. The V gene is TRBV9, the J gene TRBJ2-5, with D perhaps matching TRBD2 (6 bases). Germline lookup yields CDR1 SGDLS and CDR2 YYNGEE. The CDR3 runs 15 residues. As DNA, the CDR3 is TGTGACAGCAGCGTAGCCGGAGGGGCGGGGGAGACCCAGTACTTC. It codes for CDSSVAGGAGETQYF.

The chain carries TRBV12-3 or TRBV12-4 and TRBJ2-1; D call uncertain. V was trimmed by 6 bases and J by 7 bases, leaving 10 bases between them. CDR3 size: 12 residues. CDR3 protein: CASSRYENEQFF. For the CDR3, the DNA is TGTGCCAGCAGCCGCTATGAGAATGAGCAGTTCTTC.

This chain joins TRBV4-2 and TRBJ1-2, with D maybe TRBD1 (6 bases). Per the germline V gene, CDR1 is LGHNA and CDR2 is YNFKEQ. With 1 base removed from V and 2 bases from J, the gap between germline ends came to 14 bases. This CDR3 has 16 amino acids. This chain's CDR3 is CASSQGTGQGNYGYTF. Written as DNA, the CDR3 is TGTGCCAGCAGCCAAGGGACCGGGCAGGGGAACTATGGCTACACCTTC.